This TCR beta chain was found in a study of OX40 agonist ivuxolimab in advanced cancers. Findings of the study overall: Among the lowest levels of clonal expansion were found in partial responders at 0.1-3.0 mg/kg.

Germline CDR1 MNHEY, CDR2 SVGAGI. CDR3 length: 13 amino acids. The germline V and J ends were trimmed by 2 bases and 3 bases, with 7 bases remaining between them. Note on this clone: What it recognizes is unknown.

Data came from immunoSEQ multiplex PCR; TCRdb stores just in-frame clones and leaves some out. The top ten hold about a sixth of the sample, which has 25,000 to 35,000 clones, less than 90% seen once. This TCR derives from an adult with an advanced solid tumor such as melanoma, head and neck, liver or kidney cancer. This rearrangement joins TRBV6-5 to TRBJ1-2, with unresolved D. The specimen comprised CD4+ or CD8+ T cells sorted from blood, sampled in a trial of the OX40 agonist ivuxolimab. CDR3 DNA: TGTGCCAGCAGTTACAGGTTCGACTATGGCTACACCTTC. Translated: CASSYRFDYGYTF.